The entry below gives a single TCR beta chain sequence along with its context. This clonotype occurred many times. Its cognate antigen has yet to be identified. There are no base qualities to consult, and no much larger clone falls within one base. Every donor in the study was a healthy Caucasian. Three pairs of female monozygotic twins, all aged about 18 to 29 years, were included in the twin cohort. Peripheral blood mononuclear cells were used as the source from which RNA for TCR libraries was isolated. This entry belongs to a study of identical twins listed by TCRdb under 2016. For the study in its entirety: TCR alpha and beta repertoires from monozygotic twins, unrelated adults of various ages and cord blood were deep-sequenced to test whether fetal clonotypes persist. To rule out contamination, replicate twin experiments were performed at different times with different library preparation protocols. Study-wide conclusions, independent of this receptor: Invariant T cells such as MAIT and iNKT could partly confound zero-insertion analyses, although diverse VJ usage argued against such confounding for most clonotypes. Conclusions relied on cross-sectional statistical analysis, since the same donors could not be followed over many years. Compared with coincidental sharing between unrelated individuals, out-of-frame TCR alpha sequences shared between twins showed an excess of sequences with low generation probability. Abundant cord blood beta clonotypes carried fewer insertions; young adult naive repertoires showed a weaker similar trend, while memory repertoires showed none. Out-of-frame TCR alpha sharing in monozygotic twins was systematically underestimated by recombination models, whereas sharing between unrelated individuals was in agreement with the recombination models. In beta out-of-frame sequences, excess twin sharing was weaker, because having fewer shared sequences lowered the signal-to-noise ratio.

The library was generated by 5' RACE. The instrument was an Illumina HiSeq 2000. Template switching added a universal primer binding site, and the final cDNA carried a unique molecular identifier that allowed TCR cDNA molecules to be counted accurately. Specific primers in the conserved constant-segment region were used to synthesize first-strand cDNA for the TCR alpha and beta chains. To control for contamination, every cDNA library carried two barcodes: a SMART-Mk sample barcode plus Illumina barcodes. TruSeq adapter sequences, together with Illumina sample barcodes, were added in two successive PCR steps. The TCR alpha and beta cDNA libraries were sequenced on the Illumina HiSeq platform using custom primers. As for the original processing: Unique molecular identifiers were extracted from raw reads with MiGEC, and CDR3 positions were determined with MiXCR. Recombination models were inferred per individual with the repgenHMM and IGoR tools using an EM algorithm. Shared clonotype analysis was performed with the tcR package in R, normalizing sharing by the product of cloneset sizes. To study raw recombination without the effects of thymic and clonal selection, out-of-frame nonproductive sequences were analyzed. TCRdb reran the public reads through fastp at Q25 and MiXCR, keeping productive beta chains. Each entry is one CDR3 protein sequence, shown with its most common DNA and genes. The V and J calls shown here were made by TCRdb, not taken from the authors' results. The table for this sample lists about 570,000 distinct CDR3 sequences; approximately 9.6% of them were counted only once. Roughly 3% of the sample is in the top ten clones.

V loses 0 bases at its end and J loses 8 bases; junction bases beyond the gene matches: 7. Measured from the cysteine to the phenylalanine, the CDR3 is 17 residues long. Only CDR3 DNA remains: 51 bases, in frame from the first base. CDR1 and CDR2 (LGHNA, YSLEER) derive from the germline V gene. These data also featured in a second study, about yellow fever vaccine responses in identical twins. The second source states: According to the authors, the vaccine-induced T cell response in identical twins seemed to be partly convergent and partly specific to each individual. In the study, vaccine-responding T cell clones were precisely tracked in identical twins.

This TCR was recovered from a woman between 18 and 30 years old in good health. Recombination joined TRBV4-3 with TRBJ2-1, and 13 junction bases match TRBD2. Sequenced input: PBMCs. This receptor has the CDR3 CASSQDTGTSGKDEQFF. The DNA sequence reads TGCGCCAGCAGCCAAGATACTGGGACTAGCGGGAAGGATGAGCAGTTCTTC.